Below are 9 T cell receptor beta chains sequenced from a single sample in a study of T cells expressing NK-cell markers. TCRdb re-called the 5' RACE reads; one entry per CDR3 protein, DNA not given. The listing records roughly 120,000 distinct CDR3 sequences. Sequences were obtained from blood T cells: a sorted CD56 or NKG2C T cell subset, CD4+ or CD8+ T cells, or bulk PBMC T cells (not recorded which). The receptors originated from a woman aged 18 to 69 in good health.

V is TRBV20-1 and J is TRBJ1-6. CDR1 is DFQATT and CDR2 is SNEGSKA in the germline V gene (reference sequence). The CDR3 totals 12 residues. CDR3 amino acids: CSASGMESPLHF.

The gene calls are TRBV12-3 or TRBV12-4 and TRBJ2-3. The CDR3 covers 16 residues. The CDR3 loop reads CASSPQRADSTDTQYF.

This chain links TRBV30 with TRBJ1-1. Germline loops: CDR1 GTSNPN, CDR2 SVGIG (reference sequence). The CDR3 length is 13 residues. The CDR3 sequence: CAWELGGNTEAFF.

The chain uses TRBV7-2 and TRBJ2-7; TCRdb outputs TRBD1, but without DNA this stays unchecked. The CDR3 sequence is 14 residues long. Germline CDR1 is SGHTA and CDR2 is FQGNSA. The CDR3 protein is CASSPGVSAYEQYF.

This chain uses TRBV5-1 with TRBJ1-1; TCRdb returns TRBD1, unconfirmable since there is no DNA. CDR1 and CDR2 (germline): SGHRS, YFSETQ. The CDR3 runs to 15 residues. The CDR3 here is CASRGWAGENTEAFF.

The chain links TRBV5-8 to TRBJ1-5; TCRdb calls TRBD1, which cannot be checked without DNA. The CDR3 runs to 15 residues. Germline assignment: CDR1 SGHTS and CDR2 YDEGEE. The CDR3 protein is CASSLTGQGNQPQHF.

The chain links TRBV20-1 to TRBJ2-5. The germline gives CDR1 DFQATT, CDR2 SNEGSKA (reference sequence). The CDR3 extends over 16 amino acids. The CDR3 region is CSARDGSELAQETQYF.

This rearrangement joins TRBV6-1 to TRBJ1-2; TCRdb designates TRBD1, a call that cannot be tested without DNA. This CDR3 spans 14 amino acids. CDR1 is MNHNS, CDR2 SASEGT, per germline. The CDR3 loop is CASSPLQGNYGYTF.

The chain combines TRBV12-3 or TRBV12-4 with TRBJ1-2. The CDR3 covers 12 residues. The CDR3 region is CASSLGFLGYTF.